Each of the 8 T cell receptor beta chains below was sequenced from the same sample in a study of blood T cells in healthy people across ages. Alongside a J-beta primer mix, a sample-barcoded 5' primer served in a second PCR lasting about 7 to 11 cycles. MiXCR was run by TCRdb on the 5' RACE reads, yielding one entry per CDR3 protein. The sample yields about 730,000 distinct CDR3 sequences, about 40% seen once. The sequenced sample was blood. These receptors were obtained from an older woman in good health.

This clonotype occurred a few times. This CDR3 is CASSSTRNVGGETQYF. CDR3 in DNA: TGTGCCAGCAGCTCCACTAGGAATGTAGGGGGGGAGACCCAGTACTTC. J is TRBJ2-5 and V is TRBV7-2; TRBD1 or TRBD2 may be the D gene (6 bases each). CDR3 size: 16 residues. V was trimmed by 4 bases and J by 5 bases, leaving 20 bases between them. The V gene's germline CDR1 is SGHTA and CDR2 FQGNSA.

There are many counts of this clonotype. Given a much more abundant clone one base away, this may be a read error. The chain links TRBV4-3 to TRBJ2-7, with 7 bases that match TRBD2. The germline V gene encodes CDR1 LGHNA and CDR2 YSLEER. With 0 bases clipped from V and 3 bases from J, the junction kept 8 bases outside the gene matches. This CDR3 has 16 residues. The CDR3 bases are TGCGCCAGCAGCCAAGAAGTCACAAGCGGGATCTACGAGCAGTACTTC. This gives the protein CASSQEVTSGIYEQYF.

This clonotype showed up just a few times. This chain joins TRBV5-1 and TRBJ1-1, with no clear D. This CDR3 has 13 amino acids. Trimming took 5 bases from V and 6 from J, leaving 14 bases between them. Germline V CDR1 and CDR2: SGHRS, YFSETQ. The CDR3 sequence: CASSPGDGPEAFF. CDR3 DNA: TGCGCCAGCAGTCCCGGAGATGGCCCTGAAGCTTTCTTT.

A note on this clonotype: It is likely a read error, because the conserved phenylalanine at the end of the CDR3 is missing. The CDR3 DNA reads TGTGCCAGCAGGGACGGGACTAACTATGGCTACACCTCC. This gives the protein CASRDGTNYGYTS. The chain has TRBV7-2 and TRBJ1-2; no clear D. The germline gives CDR1 SGHTA, CDR2 FQGNSA. Trimming took off 6 bases at V and 0 bases at J, with 8 bases between the two ends. CDR3 length equals 13 residues.

In DNA form, the CDR3 reads TGTGCCAGCTCACCACCGCTTATTACTAGCGGGATGGGTGAGCAGTTCTTC. Protein sequence: CASSPPLITSGMGEQFF. The chain has TRBV18 and TRBJ2-1, with 10 bases aligning to TRBD2. This CDR3 is built from 17 residues. After removal of 0 bases from V and 9 bases from J, the junction contained 11 bases not matched to a gene. Germline V CDR1 and CDR2: KGHSH, LQKENI.

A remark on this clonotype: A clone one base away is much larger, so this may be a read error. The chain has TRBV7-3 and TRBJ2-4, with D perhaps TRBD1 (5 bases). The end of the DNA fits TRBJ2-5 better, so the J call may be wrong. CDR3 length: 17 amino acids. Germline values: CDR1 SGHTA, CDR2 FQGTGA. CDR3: CVSSLMPPQVKGETQYF. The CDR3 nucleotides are TGTGTCAGCAGCTTAATGCCCCCACAGGTCAAAGGGGAGACCCAGTACTTC.

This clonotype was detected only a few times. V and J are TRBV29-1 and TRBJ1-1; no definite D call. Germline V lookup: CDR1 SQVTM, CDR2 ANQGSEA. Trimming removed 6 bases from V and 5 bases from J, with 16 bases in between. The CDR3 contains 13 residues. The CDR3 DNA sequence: TGCAGCGTCCTCCGGGCCCAGACTACTGAAGCTTTCTTT. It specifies CSVLRAQTTEAFF. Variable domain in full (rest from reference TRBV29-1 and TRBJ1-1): SAVISQKPSRDICQRGTSLTIQCQVDSQVTMMFWYRQQPGQSLTLIATANQGSEATYESGFVIDKFPISRPNLTFSTLTVSNMSPEDSSIYLCSVLRAQTTEAFFGQGTRLTVV.

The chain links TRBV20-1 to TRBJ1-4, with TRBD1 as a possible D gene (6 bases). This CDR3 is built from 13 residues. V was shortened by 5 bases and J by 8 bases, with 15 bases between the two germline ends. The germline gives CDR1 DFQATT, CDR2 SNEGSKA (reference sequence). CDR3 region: CSAGTLGYEKLFF. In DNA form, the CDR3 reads TGCAGTGCTGGGACATTGGGATACGAAAAACTGTTTTTT.